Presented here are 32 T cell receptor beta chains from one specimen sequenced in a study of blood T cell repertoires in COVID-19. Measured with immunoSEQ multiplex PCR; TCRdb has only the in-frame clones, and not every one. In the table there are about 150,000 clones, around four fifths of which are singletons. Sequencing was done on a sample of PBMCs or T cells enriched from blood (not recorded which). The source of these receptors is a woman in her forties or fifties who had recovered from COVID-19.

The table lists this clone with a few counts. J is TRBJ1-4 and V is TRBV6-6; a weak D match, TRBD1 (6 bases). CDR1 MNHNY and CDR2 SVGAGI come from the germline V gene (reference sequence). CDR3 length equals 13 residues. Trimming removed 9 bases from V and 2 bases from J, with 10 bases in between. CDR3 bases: TGTGCCAGTTATACAGGGACTAATGAAAAACTGTTTTTT. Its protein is CASYTGTNEKLFF.

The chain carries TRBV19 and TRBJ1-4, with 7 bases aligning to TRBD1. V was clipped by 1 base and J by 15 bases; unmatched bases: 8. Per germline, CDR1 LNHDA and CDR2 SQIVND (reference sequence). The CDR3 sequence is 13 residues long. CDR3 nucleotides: TGTGCCAGTAGTATAGTACTAGGCACAGGGGTGTTTTTT. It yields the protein CASSIVLGTGVFF.

DNA of the CDR3: TGCGCCAGCAGCCAAGTACCGAGCAGGGTACCCAACGGTCGAAATTCACCCCTCCACTTT. This codes for CASSQVPSRVPNGRNSPLHF. The J gene is TRBJ1-6, the V gene TRBV4-1, with D perhaps TRBD1 (5 bases). Germline assignment: CDR1 MGHRA and CDR2 YSYEKL. Trimming took 1 base from V and 7 from J, leaving 26 bases between them. The CDR3 is made up of 20 amino acids.

DNA for the CDR3: TGTGCCAGCAGTTCGTTAGCGGGGCCTAGCACAGATACGCAGTATTTT. Residues: CASSSLAGPSTDTQYF. This chain connects TRBV27 to TRBJ2-3, with 8 bases aligning to TRBD2. The germline V gene encodes CDR1 MNHEY and CDR2 SMNVEV (reference sequence). With V trimmed by 4 bases and J by 0 bases, 6 bases remained unmatched. The CDR3 has 16 amino acids.

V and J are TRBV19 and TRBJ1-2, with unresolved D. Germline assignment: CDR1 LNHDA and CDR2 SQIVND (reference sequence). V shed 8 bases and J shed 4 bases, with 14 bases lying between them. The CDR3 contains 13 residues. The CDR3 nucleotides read TGTGCCAGTCGCGTCGGGGATCCCTATGGCTACACCTTC. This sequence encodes CASRVGDPYGYTF.

The CDR3 protein is CAWRVVGADTGELFF. Written as DNA, the CDR3 is TGTGCCTGGAGGGTCGTAGGGGCGGACACCGGGGAGCTGTTTTTT. The chain employs TRBV30 and TRBJ2-2, with D perhaps matching TRBD1 (5 bases). The CDR3 totals 15 residues. V was shortened by 3 bases and J by 3 bases, with 14 bases between the two germline ends. Germline assignment: CDR1 GTSNPN and CDR2 SVGIG (reference sequence).

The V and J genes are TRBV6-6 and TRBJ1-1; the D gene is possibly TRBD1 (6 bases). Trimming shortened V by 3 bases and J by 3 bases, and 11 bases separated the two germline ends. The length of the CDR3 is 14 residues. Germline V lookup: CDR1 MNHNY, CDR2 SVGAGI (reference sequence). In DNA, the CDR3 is TGTGCCAGCAGTTATGGAGGGGGGGACACTGAAGCTTTCTTT. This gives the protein CASSYGGGDTEAFF.

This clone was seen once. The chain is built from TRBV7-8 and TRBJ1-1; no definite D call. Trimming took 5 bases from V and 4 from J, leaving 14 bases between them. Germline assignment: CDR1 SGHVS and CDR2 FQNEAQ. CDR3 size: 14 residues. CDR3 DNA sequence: TGTGCCAGCAGCCGCAGCGTCTCTAGCACTGAAGCTTTCTTT. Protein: CASSRSVSSTEAFF.

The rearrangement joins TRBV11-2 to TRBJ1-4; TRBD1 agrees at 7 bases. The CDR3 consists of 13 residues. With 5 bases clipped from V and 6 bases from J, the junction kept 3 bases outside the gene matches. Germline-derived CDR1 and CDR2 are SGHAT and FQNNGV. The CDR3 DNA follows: TGTGCCAGCAGCACGACAGGGCATGAAAAACTGTTTTTT. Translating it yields CASSTTGHEKLFF.

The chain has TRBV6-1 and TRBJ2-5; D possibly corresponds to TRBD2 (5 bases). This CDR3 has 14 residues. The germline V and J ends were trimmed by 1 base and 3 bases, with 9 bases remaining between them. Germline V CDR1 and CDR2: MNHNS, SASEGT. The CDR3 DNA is TGTGCCAGCAGTGAAGGAGGAGGCAAAGAGACCCAGTACTTC. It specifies CASSEGGGKETQYF.

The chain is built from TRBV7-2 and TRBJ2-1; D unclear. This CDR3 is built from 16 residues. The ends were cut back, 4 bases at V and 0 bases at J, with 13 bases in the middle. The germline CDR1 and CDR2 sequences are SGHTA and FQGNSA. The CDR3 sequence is CASSWAQASSYNEQFF. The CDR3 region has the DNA TGTGCCAGCAGCTGGGCCCAGGCCAGCTCCTACAATGAGCAGTTCTTC.

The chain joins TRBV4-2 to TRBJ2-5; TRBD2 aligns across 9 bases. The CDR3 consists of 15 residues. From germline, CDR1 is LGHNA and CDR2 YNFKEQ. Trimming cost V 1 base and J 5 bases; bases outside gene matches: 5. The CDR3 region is CASSQGAGGPETQYF. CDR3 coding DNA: TGTGCCAGCAGCCAAGGCGCGGGGGGGCCGGAGACCCAGTACTTC.

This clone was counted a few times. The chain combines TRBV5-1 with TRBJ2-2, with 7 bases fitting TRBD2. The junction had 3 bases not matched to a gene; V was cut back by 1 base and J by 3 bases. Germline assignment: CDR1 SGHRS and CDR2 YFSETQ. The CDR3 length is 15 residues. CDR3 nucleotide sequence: TGCGCCAGCAGCTTGATCGGGGGGTACACCGGGGAGCTGTTTTTT. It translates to CASSLIGGYTGELFF.

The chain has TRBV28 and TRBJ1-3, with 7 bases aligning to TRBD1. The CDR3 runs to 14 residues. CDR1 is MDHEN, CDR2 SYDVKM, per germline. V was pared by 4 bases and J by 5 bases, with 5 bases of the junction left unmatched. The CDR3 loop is CASSSRTGRNTIYF. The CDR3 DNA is TGTGCCAGCAGTTCAAGGACAGGACGAAACACCATATATTTT.

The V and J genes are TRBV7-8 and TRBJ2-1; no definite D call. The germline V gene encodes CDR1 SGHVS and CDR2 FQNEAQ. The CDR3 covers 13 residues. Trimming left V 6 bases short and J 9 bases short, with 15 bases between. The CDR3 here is CASRAELASEQFF. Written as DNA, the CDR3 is TGTGCCAGCAGGGCGGAATTAGCAAGTGAGCAGTTCTTC.

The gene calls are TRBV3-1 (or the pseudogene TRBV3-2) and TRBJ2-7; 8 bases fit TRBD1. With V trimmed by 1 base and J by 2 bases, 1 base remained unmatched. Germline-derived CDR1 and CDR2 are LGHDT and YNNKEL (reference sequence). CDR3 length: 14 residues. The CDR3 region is CASSQGGQAYEQYV. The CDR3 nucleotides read TGTGCCAGCAGCCAAGGGGGACAGGCCTACGAGCAGTACGTC.

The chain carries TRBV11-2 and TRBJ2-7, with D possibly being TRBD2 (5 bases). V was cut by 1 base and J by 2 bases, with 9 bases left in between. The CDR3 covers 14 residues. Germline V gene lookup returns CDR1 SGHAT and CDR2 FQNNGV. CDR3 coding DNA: TGTGCCAGCAGCTTAGCCAGGACTGCCTACGAGCAGTACGTC. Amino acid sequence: CASSLARTAYEQYV.

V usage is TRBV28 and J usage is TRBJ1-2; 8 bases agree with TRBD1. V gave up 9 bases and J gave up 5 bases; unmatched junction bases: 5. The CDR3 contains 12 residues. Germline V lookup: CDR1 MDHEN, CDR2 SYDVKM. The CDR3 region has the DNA TGTGCCAGTCAGACAGGGGTTTATGGCTACACCTTC. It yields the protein CASQTGVYGYTF.

Here the CDR3 reads CASSSSPRRDSYNEQFF. The DNA of the CDR3 is TGCGCCAGCAGCTCCAGCCCCCGTCGGGACTCCTACAATGAGCAGTTCTTC. V usage is TRBV5-1 and J usage is TRBJ2-1; D may be TRBD2 (5 bases). The CDR3 extends over 17 amino acids. Germline V lookup: CDR1 SGHRS, CDR2 YFSETQ. Trimming took off 3 bases at V and 0 bases at J, with 16 bases between the two ends.

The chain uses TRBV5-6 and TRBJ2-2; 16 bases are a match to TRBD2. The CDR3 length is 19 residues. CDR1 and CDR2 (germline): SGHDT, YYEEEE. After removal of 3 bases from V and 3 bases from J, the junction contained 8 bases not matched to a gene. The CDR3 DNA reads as TGTGCCAGCAGCTCACCGCCGGGACTAGCGGGGGGGTACACCGGGGAGCTGTTTTTT. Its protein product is CASSSPPGLAGGYTGELFF.

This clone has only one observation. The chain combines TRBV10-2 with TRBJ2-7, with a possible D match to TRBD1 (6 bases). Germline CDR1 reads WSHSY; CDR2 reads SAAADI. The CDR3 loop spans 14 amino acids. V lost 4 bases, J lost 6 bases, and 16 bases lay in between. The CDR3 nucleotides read TGCGCCAGCAGTGGGGCGACAGGCCGCGGCGAGCAGTACTTC. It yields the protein CASSGATGRGEQYF.

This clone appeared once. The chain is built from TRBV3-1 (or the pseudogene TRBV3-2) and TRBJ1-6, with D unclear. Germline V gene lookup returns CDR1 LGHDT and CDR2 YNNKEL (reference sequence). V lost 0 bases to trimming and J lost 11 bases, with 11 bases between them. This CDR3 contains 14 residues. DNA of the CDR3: TGTGCCAGCAGCCAAGAGGAGAGCTTTGCACCCCTCCACTTT. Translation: CASSQEESFAPLHF.

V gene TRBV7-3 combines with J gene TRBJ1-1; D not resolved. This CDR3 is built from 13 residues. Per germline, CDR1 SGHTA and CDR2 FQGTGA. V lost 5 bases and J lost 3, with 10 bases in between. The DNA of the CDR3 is TGTGCCAGCAGCAGATTTACTGACACTGAAGCTTTCTTT. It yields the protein CASSRFTDTEAFF.

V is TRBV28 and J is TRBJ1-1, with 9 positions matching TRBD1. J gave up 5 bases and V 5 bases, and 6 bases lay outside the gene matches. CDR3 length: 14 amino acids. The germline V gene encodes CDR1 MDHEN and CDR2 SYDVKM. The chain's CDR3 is CASSLDRGETEAFF. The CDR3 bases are TGTGCCAGCAGTCTGGACAGGGGTGAGACTGAAGCTTTCTTT.

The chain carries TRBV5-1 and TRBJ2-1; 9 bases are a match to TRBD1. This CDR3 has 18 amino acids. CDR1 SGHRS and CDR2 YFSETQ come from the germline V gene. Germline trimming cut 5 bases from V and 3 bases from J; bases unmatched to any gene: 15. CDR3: CASSSQLSGTGIYNEQFF. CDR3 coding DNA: TGCGCCAGCAGTTCTCAGCTTTCCGGGACAGGGATCTACAATGAGCAGTTCTTC.

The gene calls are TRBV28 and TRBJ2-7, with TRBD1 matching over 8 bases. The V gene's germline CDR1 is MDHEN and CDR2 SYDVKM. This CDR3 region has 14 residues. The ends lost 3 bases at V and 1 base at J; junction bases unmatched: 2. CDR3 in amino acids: CASSLTGESYEQYV. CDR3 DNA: TGTGCCAGCAGTTTGACAGGGGAATCCTACGAGCAGTACGTC.

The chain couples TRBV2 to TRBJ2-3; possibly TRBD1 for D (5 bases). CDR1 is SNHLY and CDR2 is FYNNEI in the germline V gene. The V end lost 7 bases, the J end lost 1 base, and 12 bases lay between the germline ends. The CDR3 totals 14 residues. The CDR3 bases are TGTGCCAGCATGAAGATAGGGGGCACAGATACGCAGTATTTT. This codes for CASMKIGGTDTQYF.

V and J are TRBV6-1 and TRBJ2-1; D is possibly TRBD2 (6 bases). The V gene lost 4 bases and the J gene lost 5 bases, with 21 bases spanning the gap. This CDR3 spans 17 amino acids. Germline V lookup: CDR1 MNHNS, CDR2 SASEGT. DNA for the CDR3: TGTGCCAGCAGTGGTCTCCCGGGGGAGGTAGCGGACAATGAGCAGTTCTTC. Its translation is CASSGLPGEVADNEQFF.

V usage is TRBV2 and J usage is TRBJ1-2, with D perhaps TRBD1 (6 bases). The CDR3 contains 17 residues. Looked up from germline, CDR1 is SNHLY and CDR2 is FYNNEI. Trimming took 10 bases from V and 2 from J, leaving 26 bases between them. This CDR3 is CATSTGPTGRRNYGYTF. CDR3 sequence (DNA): TGTGCCACCTCGACTGGCCCCACAGGGCGTCGGAACTATGGCTACACCTTC.

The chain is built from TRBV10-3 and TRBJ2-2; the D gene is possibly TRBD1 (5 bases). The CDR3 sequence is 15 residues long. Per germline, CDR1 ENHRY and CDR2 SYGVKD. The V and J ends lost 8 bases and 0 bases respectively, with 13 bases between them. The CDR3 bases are TGTGCCATCCCGACAGAATCTACGAACACCGGGGAGCTGTTTTTT. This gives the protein CAIPTESTNTGELFF.

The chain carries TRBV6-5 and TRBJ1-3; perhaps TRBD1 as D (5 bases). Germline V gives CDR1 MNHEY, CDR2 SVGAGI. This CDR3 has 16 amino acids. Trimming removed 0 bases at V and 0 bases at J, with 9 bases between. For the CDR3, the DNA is TGTGCCAGCAGTTACTCCTACAGGAGCTCTGGAAACACCATATATTTT. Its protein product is CASSYSYRSSGNTIYF.

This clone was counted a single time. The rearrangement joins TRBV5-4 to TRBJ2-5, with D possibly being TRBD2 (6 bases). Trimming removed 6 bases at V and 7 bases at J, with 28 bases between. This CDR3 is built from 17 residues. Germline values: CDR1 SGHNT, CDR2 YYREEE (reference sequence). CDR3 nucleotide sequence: TGTGCCAGCACCCTCGGTCTGGCGGGGTCCCTCTGGTGGACCCAGTACTTC. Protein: CASTLGLAGSLWWTQYF.